This T cell receptor beta chain was documented in a study of blood T cell repertoires in COVID-19. On the study more broadly: Acute and convalescent COVID-19 specimens originated in the United States, Italy and Spain.

Living in 24 US areas, the participants were between roughly 18 and 95 years of age. With 4 bases clipped from V and 1 base from J, the junction kept 4 bases outside the gene matches. Germline CDR1 reads SGHRS; CDR2 reads YFSETQ. This CDR3 is 16 amino acids long. Per the original methods: The assay estimated nucleated cells by amplifying reference gene primers. The assay was immunoSEQ multiplex PCR, and TCRdb's table has in-frame clones only and misses some. V, J and clone size were drawn from that table, and D and trimming were deduced from the DNA. Found here are 150,000 to 200,000 clones, about 90% of them singletons; the top ten hold roughly 1.2%.

Input material: PBMCs or T cells enriched from blood (not recorded which). The chain couples TRBV5-1 to TRBJ2-4, with 11 bases lining up with TRBD2. The TCR comes from a human donor with acute COVID-19. The donor label of this sample is uncertain. CDR3 sequence: CASSLSGGAAKNIQYF. In nucleotides, the CDR3 is TGCGCCAGCAGCCTTAGCGGGGGGGCGGCCAAAAACATTCAGTACTTC.